This TCR beta chain comes out of a study of cytomegalovirus exposure and HLA in healthy donors. 13 Jbeta primers and 60 Vbeta primers were used for the PCR. In the original workflow: It was a later analysis that counted some 80 million unique TCR beta chains, of which 9 million to 13 million were shared. Clones were read by immunoSEQ multiplex PCR, and TCRdb kept only the in-frame ones, dropping some. D and trimming come from the DNA, and the V and J calls and clone size come from that table. The sample yields roughly 120,000 clones, approximately 78% seen once. CDR3 length equals 14 residues. Study conclusions and caveats: Presence/absence analyses assumed roughly uniform sequencing depth across donors. Three CMV-associated chains were confirmed in vitro to be specific for CMV antigens.

This clone turned up a few times. Its antigen is still unknown. The sample taken for sequencing was PBMCs. The chain employs TRBV21-1 and TRBJ2-7; the table gives TRBD1 as D, unverified against the DNA. TRBV21-1 is a known pseudogene. The clonotype originates from a woman younger than 45 in good health and CMV-seronegative. CDR3 coding DNA: TGTGCCAGCAGCAAAGGGTGGGGCAGCTACGAGCAGTACTTC. It is translated as CASSKGWGSYEQYF.